This T cell receptor (beta chain) emerged from a study of cytomegalovirus exposure and HLA in healthy donors. Both 60 Vbeta primers and 13 Jbeta primers went into the PCR. Produced via immunoSEQ multiplex PCR; TCRdb's table is partial and in-frame only. In the table there are approximately 120,000 clones, roughly 79% of which are singletons. The CDR3 is 15 residues long. J was trimmed by 7 bases and V by 5 bases; bases with no gene match: 7. The V gene's germline CDR1 is MRHNA and CDR2 SNTAGT. This receptor was obtained from a woman in her 30s in good health and CMV-seronegative. Sequences were obtained from PBMCs. This rearrangement joins TRBV6-4 to TRBJ2-1; 11 nucleotides line up with TRBD2. The CDR3 DNA sequence: TGTGCCAGCAGTCCGGGACTAGCGGATAGTAATGAGCAGTTCTTC. It translates to CASSPGLADSNEQFF.